Given below is one T cell receptor beta chain in context. This sample was included in a study of T-cell memory formation after mild COVID-19. The CDR3 runs 15 residues. V dropped 0 bases and J dropped 1 base, with 9 bases sitting between them. Germline CDR1 is KGHSH and CDR2 is LQKENI. TCRdb re-analysed the 5' RACE reads in MiXCR, keeping a single row per CDR3 protein. The table lists about 470,000 distinct CDR3 sequences, 25% of them singletons, with about an eighth in the top ten. This sequence originates from an adult woman who had mild COVID-19 (a few samples of this study predate the infection). Cell type and time point are not known. The sequencing input was PBMCs or a T cell subset sorted from them (not recorded which). The rearrangement uses TRBV18 and TRBJ1-1; possibly TRBD1 for D (6 bases). CDR3 nucleotides: TGTGCCAGCTCACCACCGGGGGCGGGGAACACTGAAGCTTTCTTT. The encoded protein is CASSPPGAGNTEAFF.